The 27 T cell receptor beta chains presented below share a single source sample, sequenced in a study of T cell changes during pregnancy in multiple sclerosis. Method: immunoSEQ multiplex PCR; TCRdb's copy keeps in-frame clones and lacks some. The table shows 90,000 or so clones, with approximately 89% occurring only once. Sequencing used peripheral blood, obtained before pregnancy. The receptors here all came from a female donor with multiple sclerosis, enrolled in a pregnancy study.

The J gene is TRBJ1-6, the V gene TRBV11-2; the D is unclear. CDR3 length equals 15 residues. V lost 1 base, J lost 9 bases, and 13 bases lay in between. The germline V gene encodes CDR1 SGHAT and CDR2 FQNNGV. The CDR3 DNA is TGTGCCAGCAGCTTAGTTGGGGAGTCACTTTCACCCCTCCACTTT. It specifies CASSLVGESLSPLHF. The entire variable domain, with the rest obtained from reference TRBV11-2 and TRBJ1-6, is as follows: EAGVAQSPRYKIIEKRQSVAFWCNPISGHATLYWYQQILGQGPKLLIQFQNNGVVDDSQLPKDRFSAERLKGVDSTLKIQPAKLEDSAVYLCASSLVGESLSPLHFGNGTRLTVT.

The V and J genes are TRBV2 and TRBJ1-1; a possible D gene is TRBD1 (5 bases). The CDR3 totals 15 residues. Trimming removed 3 bases from V and 0 bases from J, with 11 bases in between. Germline CDR1 SNHLY, CDR2 FYNNEI. CDR3 nucleotide sequence: TGTGCCAGCAGTGAGGCAGGGTGGATGAACACTGAAGCTTTCTTT. Translation: CASSEAGWMNTEAFF.

The chain has TRBV4-1 and TRBJ1-5; TRBD1 aligns across 10 bases. CDR1 and CDR2 from the germline V gene are MGHRA and YSYEKL. The CDR3 loop spans 16 amino acids. Losses at the gene ends were 0 bases for V and 7 bases for J; bases not matched to a gene: 6. The CDR3 bases are TGCGCCAGCAGCCAAGAGGGGACAGGGGCCAAACAGCCCCAGCATTTT. It is translated as CASSQEGTGAKQPQHF.

J is TRBJ2-2 and V is TRBV7-3; a weak D match, TRBD1 (5 bases). Germline lookup yields CDR1 SGHTA and CDR2 FQGTGA. V lost 0 bases and J lost 0, with 8 bases in between. This CDR3 region has 16 residues. CDR3 sequence: CASSLTTAPNTGELFF. The CDR3 bases are TGTGCCAGCAGCTTAACGACAGCGCCGAACACCGGGGAGCTGTTTTTT. The complete variable domain, with remaining parts taken from reference TRBV7-3 and TRBJ2-2, reads GAGVSQTPSNKVTEKGKYVELRCDPISGHTALYWYRQSLGQGPEFLIYFQGTGAADDSGLPNDRFFAVRPEGSVSTLKIQRTERGDSAVYLCASSLTTAPNTGELFFGEGSRLTVL.

This clone occurred once. The rearrangement uses TRBV2 and TRBJ2-3; D gene uncertain. Germline CDR1 and CDR2: SNHLY and FYNNEI. This CDR3 spans 12 amino acids. Deletions cut 7 bases from V and 8 bases from J, with 13 bases between. CDR3 region: CASKVAPGTQYF. CDR3 bases: TGTGCCAGCAAGGTTGCCCCGGGTACGCAGTATTTT.

V and J are TRBV19 and TRBJ2-6, with D perhaps TRBD1 (6 bases). The V gene lost 6 bases and the J gene lost 0 bases, with 6 bases spanning the gap. Looked up from germline, CDR1 is LNHDA and CDR2 is SQIVND (reference sequence). CDR3 length: 14 residues. In DNA form, the CDR3 reads TGTGCCAGTAGCAGGGGCTCTGGGGCCAACGTCCTGACTTTC. Protein: CASSRGSGANVLTF.

Comments on this clone: One end of the junction does not line up with germline, which may come from a read error. This chain connects TRBV5-5 to TRBJ2-5; D possibly uses TRBD1 or TRBD2 (9 bases each). Germline V gene data show CDR1 as SGHKS and CDR2 as YYEKEE (reference sequence). The CDR3 spans 15 residues. Here the CDR3 DNA reads TGTGGCAGCGGGGGGCAGGGACAGGGCTACGCGACCCAGTACTTC. Residues: CGSGGQGQGYATQYF.

J is TRBJ1-2 and V is TRBV4-3, with D tentatively TRBD1 (5 bases). V lost 4 bases to trimming and J lost 8 bases, with 17 bases between them. There are 14 residues in the CDR3. Germline V gene data show CDR1 as LGHNA and CDR2 as YSLEER. As DNA, the CDR3 is TGCGCCAGCAGCCCGACGTCGGGACTTCGGGGCTACACCTTC. It is translated as CASSPTSGLRGYTF.

The V and J genes are TRBV10-1 and TRBJ2-5, with a possible D match to TRBD2 (5 bases). V was clipped by 0 bases and J by 5 bases, with 13 bases between them. The CDR3 is 15 residues long. From germline, CDR1 is WNHNN and CDR2 SYGVQD (reference sequence). This chain's CDR3 is CASSESLAPRETQYF. DNA for the CDR3: TGCGCCAGCAGTGAGTCATTAGCGCCCCGGGAGACCCAGTACTTC.

J is TRBJ2-1 and V is TRBV14, with 7 bases that match TRBD1. Per the germline V gene, CDR1 is SGHDN and CDR2 is FVKESK. Germline trimming cut 4 bases from V and 5 bases from J; bases unmatched to any gene: 14. The CDR3 has 17 residues. This CDR3 is CASSRRQTGPLNNEQFF. The CDR3 nucleotides read TGTGCCAGCAGCCGCCGCCAGACAGGGCCCCTCAACAATGAGCAGTTCTTC. Variable domain in full (rest from reference TRBV14 and TRBJ2-1): EAGVTQFPSHSVIEKGQTVTLRCDPISGHDNLYWYRRVMGKEIKFLLHFVKESKQDESGMPNNRFLAERTGGTYSTLKVQPAELEDSGVYFCASSRRQTGPLNNEQFFGPGTRLTVL.

V gene TRBV7-2 combines with J gene TRBJ2-7, with D unclear. The CDR3 contains 13 residues. V was pared by 0 bases and J by 8 bases, with 11 bases between. The germline V gene has CDR1 SGHTA and CDR2 FQGNSA. CDR3 DNA sequence: TGTGCCAGCAGCTTAGCAACCCCTTCTAAGCAGTACTTC. This sequence encodes CASSLATPSKQYF.

The chain joins TRBV4-1 to TRBJ1-2, with TRBD1 as a possible D gene (6 bases). Trimming shortened V by 3 bases and J by 6 bases, and 20 bases separated the two germline ends. The CDR3 sequence is 16 residues long. Germline assignment: CDR1 MGHRA and CDR2 YSYEKL. CDR3 sequence (DNA): TGCGCCAGCAGCCACCGTTCAAAGCGCAGGGGCGATGGCTACACCTTC. This codes for CASSHRSKRRGDGYTF.

The chain employs TRBV25-1 and TRBJ2-3, with TRBD2 identical over 12 bases. Trimming at V came to 3 bases and at J to 11 bases, leaving 12 bases not matched to a gene. The CDR3 covers 16 residues. CDR1 is MGHDK, CDR2 SYGVNS, per germline. Here the CDR3 DNA reads TGTGCCAGCAGTGACCTAGCGGGAGGGCCGGAAAGGGGGCAGTATTTT. Translated, it gives CASSDLAGGPERGQYF. The full variable domain, its missing parts supplied by reference TRBV25-1 and TRBJ2-3, is EADIYQTPRYLVIGTGKKITLECSQTMGHDKMYWYQQDPGMELHLIHYSYGVNSTEKGDLSSESTVSRIRTEHFPLTLESARPSHTSQYLCASSDLAGGPERGQYFGPGTRLTVL.

The chain links TRBV7-3 to TRBJ2-5; D not certain. Germline V gene lookup returns CDR1 SGHTA and CDR2 FQGTGA. CDR3 length equals 13 residues. Trimming took 1 base from V and 2 from J, leaving 5 bases between them. The CDR3 nucleotides are TGTGCCAGCAGCTTAAGTTCACAAGAGACCCAGTACTTC. Encoded protein: CASSLSSQETQYF.

The chain recombines TRBV7-6 with TRBJ2-2, with D perhaps matching TRBD2 (6 bases). CDR1 is SGHVS and CDR2 is FNYEAQ in the germline V gene. The V end lost 4 bases, the J end lost 4 bases, and 16 bases lay between the germline ends. This CDR3 has 16 amino acids. The CDR3 coding sequence is TGTGCCAGCAGCTCATGGCAAAGGGAGGTCACCGGGGAGCTGTTTTTT. Translated: CASSSWQREVTGELFF.

This chain joins TRBV4-2 and TRBJ1-5, with 7 nucleotides matching TRBD1. Germline V gives CDR1 LGHNA, CDR2 YNFKEQ. This CDR3 is built from 14 residues. Trimming cost V 4 bases and J 7 bases; bases outside gene matches: 7. CDR3 nucleotides: TGTGCCAGCAGCCCCGGGAGGGGGCCGCAGCCCCAGCATTTT. Translation: CASSPGRGPQPQHF.

Concerning this clone itself: This CDR3 is also generated by other DNA sequences in the sample. The chain carries TRBV30 and TRBJ1-5; a possible D gene is TRBD1 (5 bases). The CDR3 runs 13 residues. The germline CDR1 and CDR2 sequences are GTSNPN and SVGIG (reference sequence). V lost 0 bases to trimming and J lost 2 bases, with 5 bases between them. CDR3 region: CAWSVQGNQPQHF. CDR3 bases: TGTGCCTGGAGTGTACAGGGCAATCAGCCCCAGCATTTT. Using reference TRBV30 and TRBJ1-5 for the parts outside the CDR3, the full variable domain is SQTIHQWPATLVQPVGSPLSLECTVEGTSNPNLYWYRQAAGRGLQLLFYSVGIGQISSEVPQNLSASRPQDRQFILSSKKLLLSDSGFYLCAWSVQGNQPQHFGDGTRLSIL.

V gene TRBV11-2 combines with J gene TRBJ1-2; D is unclear. This CDR3 comprises 14 residues. V was shortened by 5 bases and J by 5 bases, with 15 bases between the two germline ends. Germline loops: CDR1 SGHAT, CDR2 FQNNGV. This CDR3 reads CASSPFTGRYGYTF. The CDR3 nucleotides are TGTGCCAGCAGCCCCTTCACCGGGAGGTATGGCTACACCTTC.

This clone came up once. The chain carries TRBV9 and TRBJ1-1; 11 nucleotides align to TRBD1. The V segment lost 4 bases and the J segment 4 bases; nucleotides outside the gene matches: 9. Looked up from germline, CDR1 is SGDLS and CDR2 is YYNGEE. This CDR3 is 16 amino acids long. The CDR3 DNA follows: TGTGCCAGCAGCTTCGGACAGGGGGCTTTCGGCACTGAAGCTTTCTTT. Amino acid sequence: CASSFGQGAFGTEAFF.

V gene TRBV6-1 combines with J gene TRBJ2-2, with a weak D call TRBD1 (6 bases). The CDR3 consists of 14 residues. Looked up from germline, CDR1 is MNHNS and CDR2 is SASEGT. Trimming removed 10 bases from V and 0 bases from J, with 12 bases in between. CDR3 sequence reads: CANAWGPNTGELFF. DNA of the CDR3: TGTGCCAACGCCTGGGGGCCGAACACCGGGGAGCTGTTTTTT.

The rearrangement joins TRBV28 to TRBJ2-7; 7 nucleotides match TRBD2. Trimming took 5 bases from V and 4 from J; bases not matched to a gene: 17. The CDR3 has 17 residues. Germline assignment: CDR1 MDHEN and CDR2 SYDVKM. The CDR3 DNA is TGTGCCAGCAGTCGGCTGGGAGGGCGTGGGGTCCAATACGAGCAGTACTTC. It encodes CASSRLGGRGVQYEQYF.

The V call is TRBV30, the J call TRBJ2-3; 7 bases map to TRBD1. Per germline, CDR1 GTSNPN and CDR2 SVGIG (reference sequence). The CDR3 consists of 13 residues. V dropped 7 bases and J dropped 6; count of bases not matched to a gene: 10. The DNA of the CDR3 is TGTGCCTCCTCCTACAGGGGCCCGGATACGCAGTATTTT. Encoded protein: CASSYRGPDTQYF. The variable domain in full, with the rest retrieved from reference TRBV30 and TRBJ2-3, is SQTIHQWPATLVQPVGSPLSLECTVEGTSNPNLYWYRQAAGRGLQLLFYSVGIGQISSEVPQNLSASRPQDRQFILSSKKLLLSDSGFYLCASSYRGPDTQYFGPGTRLTVL.

The V and J genes are TRBV7-2 and TRBJ2-3; 7 nucleotides line up with TRBD1. After removal of 1 base from V and 3 bases from J, the junction contained 4 bases not matched to a gene. The CDR3 is 15 amino acids. CDR1 and CDR2 from the germline V gene are SGHTA and FQGNSA. Written as DNA, the CDR3 is TGTGCCAGCAGCTTAGGGAGACAGGGAACAGATACGCAGTATTTT. Encoded protein: CASSLGRQGTDTQYF.

This chain uses TRBV2 with TRBJ2-1; no firm D call. There are 14 residues in the CDR3. The V end lost 10 bases, the J end lost 2 bases, and 15 bases lay between the germline ends. Germline V CDR1 and CDR2: SNHLY, FYNNEI. Written as DNA, the CDR3 is TGTGCCACCACACCGTCCAAAGCCTACAATGAGCAGTTCTTC. It encodes CATTPSKAYNEQFF.

The CDR3 region is CASKEGGTGGSYEQYF. Here the CDR3 DNA reads TGTGCCAGCAAAGAAGGGGGGACAGGGGGCTCCTACGAGCAGTACTTC. The gene calls are TRBV25-1 and TRBJ2-7; 11 bases map to TRBD1. V was clipped by 7 bases and J by 0 bases; unmatched bases: 8. CDR1 and CDR2 (germline): MGHDK, SYGVNS. The CDR3 runs 16 residues.

This clone was recorded a few times. The V gene is TRBV9, the J gene TRBJ1-2; 8 bases are a match to TRBD1. There are 15 residues in the CDR3. V was pared by 0 bases and J by 4 bases, with 5 bases of the junction left unmatched. The V gene's germline CDR1 is SGDLS and CDR2 YYNGEE. Here the CDR3 DNA reads TGTGCCAGCAGCGTAGAACCGACAGGGGCCTATGGCTACACCTTC. This encodes CASSVEPTGAYGYTF. Drawing the rest from reference TRBV9 and TRBJ1-2, the complete variable domain is DSGVTQTPKHLITATGQRVTLRCSPRSGDLSVYWYQQSLDQGLQFLIQYYNGEERAKGNILERFSAQQFPDLHSELNLSSLELGDSALYFCASSVEPTGAYGYTFGSGTRLTVV.

V gene TRBV7-3 combines with J gene TRBJ1-4, with 7 bases fitting TRBD1. Germline V gene sequence: CDR1 SGHTA, CDR2 FQGTGA. Trimming cost V 5 bases and J 5 bases; bases outside gene matches: 8. The CDR3 spans 15 residues. In DNA form, the CDR3 reads TGTGCCAGCAGCCCGACAGGGTCCCGCAATGAAAAACTGTTTTTT. It is translated as CASSPTGSRNEKLFF.